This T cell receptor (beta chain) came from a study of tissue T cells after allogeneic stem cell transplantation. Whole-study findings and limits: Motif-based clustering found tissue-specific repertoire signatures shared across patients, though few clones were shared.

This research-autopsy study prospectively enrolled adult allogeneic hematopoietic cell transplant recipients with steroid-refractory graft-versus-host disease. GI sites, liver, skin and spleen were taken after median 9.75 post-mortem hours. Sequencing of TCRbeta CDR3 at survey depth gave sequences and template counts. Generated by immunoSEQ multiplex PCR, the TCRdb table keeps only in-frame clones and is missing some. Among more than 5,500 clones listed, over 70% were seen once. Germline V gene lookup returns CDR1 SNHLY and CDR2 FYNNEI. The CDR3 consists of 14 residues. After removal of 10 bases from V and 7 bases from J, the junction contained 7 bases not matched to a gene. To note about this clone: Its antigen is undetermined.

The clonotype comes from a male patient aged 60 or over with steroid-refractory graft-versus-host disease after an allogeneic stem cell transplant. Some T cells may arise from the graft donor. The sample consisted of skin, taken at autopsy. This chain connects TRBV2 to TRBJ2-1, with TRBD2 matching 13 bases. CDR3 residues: CATPGLAGPNEQFF. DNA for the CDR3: TGTGCCACCCCGGGACTAGCGGGGCCGAATGAGCAGTTCTTC.